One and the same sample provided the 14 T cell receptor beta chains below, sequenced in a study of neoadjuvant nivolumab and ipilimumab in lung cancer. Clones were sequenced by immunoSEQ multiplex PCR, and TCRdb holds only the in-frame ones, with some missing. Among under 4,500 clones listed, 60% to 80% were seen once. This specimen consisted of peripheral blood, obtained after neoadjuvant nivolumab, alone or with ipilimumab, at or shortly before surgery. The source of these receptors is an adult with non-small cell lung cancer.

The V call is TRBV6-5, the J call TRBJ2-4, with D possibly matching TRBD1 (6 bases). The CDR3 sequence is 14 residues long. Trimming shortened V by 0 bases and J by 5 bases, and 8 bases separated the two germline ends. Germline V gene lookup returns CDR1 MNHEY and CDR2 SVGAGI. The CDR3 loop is CASSYSGGENIQYF. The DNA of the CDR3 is TGTGCCAGCAGTTACTCAGGGGGTGAAAACATTCAGTACTTC.

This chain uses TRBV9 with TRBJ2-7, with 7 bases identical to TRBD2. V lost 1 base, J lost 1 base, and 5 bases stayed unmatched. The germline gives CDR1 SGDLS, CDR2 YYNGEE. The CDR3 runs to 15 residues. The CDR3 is CASSVTGGDSYEQYF. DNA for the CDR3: TGTGCCAGCAGCGTAACGGGAGGCGATTCCTACGAGCAGTACTTC.

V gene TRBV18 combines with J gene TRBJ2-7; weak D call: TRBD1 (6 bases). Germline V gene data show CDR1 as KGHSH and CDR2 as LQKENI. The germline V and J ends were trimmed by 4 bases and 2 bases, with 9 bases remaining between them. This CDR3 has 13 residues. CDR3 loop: CASSLGQTYEQYF. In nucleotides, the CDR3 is TGTGCCAGCTCACTAGGACAGACCTACGAGCAGTACTTC.

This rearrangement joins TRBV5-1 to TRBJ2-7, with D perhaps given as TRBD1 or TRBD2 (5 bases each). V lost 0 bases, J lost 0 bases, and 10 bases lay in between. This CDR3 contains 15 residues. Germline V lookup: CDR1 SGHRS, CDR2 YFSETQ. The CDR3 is CASSLGGQGSYEQYF. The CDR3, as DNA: TGCGCCAGCAGCTTGGGAGGGCAGGGCTCCTACGAGCAGTACTTC.

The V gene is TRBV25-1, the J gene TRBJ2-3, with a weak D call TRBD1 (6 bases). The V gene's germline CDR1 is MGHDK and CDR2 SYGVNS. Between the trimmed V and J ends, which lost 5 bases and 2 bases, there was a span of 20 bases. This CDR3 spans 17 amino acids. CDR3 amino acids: CASSSPRTQGYTDTQYF. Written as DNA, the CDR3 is TGTGCCAGCAGTTCCCCGCGGACTCAGGGGTACACAGATACGCAGTATTTT.

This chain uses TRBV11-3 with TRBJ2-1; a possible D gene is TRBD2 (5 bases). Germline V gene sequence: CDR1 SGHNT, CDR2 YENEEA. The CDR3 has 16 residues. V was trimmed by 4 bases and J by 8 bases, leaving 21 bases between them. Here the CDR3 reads CASSSLLSLMRDEQFF. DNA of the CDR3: TGTGCCAGCAGCTCCCTACTCAGCCTGATGCGGGATGAGCAGTTCTTC.

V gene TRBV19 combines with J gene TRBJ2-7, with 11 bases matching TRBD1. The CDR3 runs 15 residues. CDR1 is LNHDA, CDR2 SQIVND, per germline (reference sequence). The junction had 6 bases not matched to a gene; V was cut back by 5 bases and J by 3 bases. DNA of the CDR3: TGTGCCAGTAGTCCCCAGGGACAGGGGGTCTACGAGCAGTACTTC. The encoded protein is CASSPQGQGVYEQYF. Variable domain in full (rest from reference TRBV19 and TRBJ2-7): DGGITQSPKYLFRKEGQNVTLSCEQNLNHDAMYWYRQDPGQGLRLIYYSQIVNDFQKGDIAEGYSVSREKKESFPLTVTSAQKNPTAFYLCASSPQGQGVYEQYFGPGTRLTVT.

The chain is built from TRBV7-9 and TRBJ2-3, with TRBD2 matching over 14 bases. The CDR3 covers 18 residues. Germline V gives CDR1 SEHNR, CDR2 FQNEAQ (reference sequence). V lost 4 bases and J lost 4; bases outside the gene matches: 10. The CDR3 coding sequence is TGTGCCAGCAGCTCTGGGACTAGCGGGAGCCCCCGAGCAGATACGCAGTATTTT. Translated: CASSSGTSGSPRADTQYF.

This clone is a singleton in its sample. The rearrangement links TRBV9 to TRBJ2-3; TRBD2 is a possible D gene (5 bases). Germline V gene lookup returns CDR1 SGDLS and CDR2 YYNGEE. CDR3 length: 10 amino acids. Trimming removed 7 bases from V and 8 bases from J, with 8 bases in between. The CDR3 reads CASRRGTQYF. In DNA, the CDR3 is TGTGCCAGCCGTCGGGGTACGCAGTATTTT.

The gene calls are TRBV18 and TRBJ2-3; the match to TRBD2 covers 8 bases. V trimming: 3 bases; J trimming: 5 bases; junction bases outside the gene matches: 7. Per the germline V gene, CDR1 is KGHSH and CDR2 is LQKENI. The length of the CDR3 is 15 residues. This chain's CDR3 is CASSPRGSGEDTQYF. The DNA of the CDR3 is TGTGCCAGCTCACCTCGGGGTAGCGGGGAAGATACGCAGTATTTT.

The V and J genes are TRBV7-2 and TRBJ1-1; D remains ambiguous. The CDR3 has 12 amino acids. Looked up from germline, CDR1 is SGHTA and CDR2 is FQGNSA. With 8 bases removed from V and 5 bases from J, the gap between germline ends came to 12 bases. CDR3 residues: CASEGGGTEAFF. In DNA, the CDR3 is TGTGCCAGCGAGGGAGGTGGGACTGAAGCTTTCTTT.

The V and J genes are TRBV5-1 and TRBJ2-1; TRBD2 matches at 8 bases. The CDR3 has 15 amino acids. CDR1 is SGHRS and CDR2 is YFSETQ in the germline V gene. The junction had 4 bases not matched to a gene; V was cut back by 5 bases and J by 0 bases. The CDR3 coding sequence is TGCGCCAGCAGGGCCACTAGCGGCTCCTACAATGAGCAGTTCTTC. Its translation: CASRATSGSYNEQFF.

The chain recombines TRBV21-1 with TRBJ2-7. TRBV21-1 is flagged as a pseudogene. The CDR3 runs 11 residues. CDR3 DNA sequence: TGTGCCAGCAGGGGGTGGAACGAGCAGTACTTC. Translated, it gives CASRGWNEQYF.

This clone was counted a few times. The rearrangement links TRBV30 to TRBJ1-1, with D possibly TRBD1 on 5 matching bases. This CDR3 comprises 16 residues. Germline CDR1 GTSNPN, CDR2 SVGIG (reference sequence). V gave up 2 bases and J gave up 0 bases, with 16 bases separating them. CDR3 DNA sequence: TGTGCCTGGAGTAAAACCCGGGGGATGCTGAACACTGAAGCTTTCTTT. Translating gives CAWSKTRGMLNTEAFF. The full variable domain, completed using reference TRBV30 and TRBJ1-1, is SQTIHQWPATLVQPVGSPLSLECTVEGTSNPNLYWYRQAAGRGLQLLFYSVGIGQISSEVPQNLSASRPQDRQFILSSKKLLLSDSGFYLCAWSKTRGMLNTEAFFGQGTRLTVV.